This T cell receptor (beta chain) was sequenced in a study of cytotoxic CD8 clonotypes in ibrutinib-treated CLL. Clones were sequenced by immunoSEQ multiplex PCR, and TCRdb holds only the in-frame ones, with some missing. Of just over 200,000 clones in the sample, around 75% were seen once. Here the sequenced sample was PBMCs, taken after 12 months of ibrutinib treatment. The receptor comes from a human donor with chronic lymphocytic leukemia.

In DNA, the CDR3 is TGCGCCAGCAGCTTGGCGGAGGGGTACGGCGAGCAGTACTTC. Translating gives CASSLAEGYGEQYF. The V and J genes are TRBV5-1 and TRBJ2-7, with TRBD2 as a possible D gene (6 bases). Germline lookup yields CDR1 SGHRS and CDR2 YFSETQ. This CDR3 contains 14 residues. Trimming shortened V by 0 bases and J by 6 bases, and 13 bases separated the two germline ends.